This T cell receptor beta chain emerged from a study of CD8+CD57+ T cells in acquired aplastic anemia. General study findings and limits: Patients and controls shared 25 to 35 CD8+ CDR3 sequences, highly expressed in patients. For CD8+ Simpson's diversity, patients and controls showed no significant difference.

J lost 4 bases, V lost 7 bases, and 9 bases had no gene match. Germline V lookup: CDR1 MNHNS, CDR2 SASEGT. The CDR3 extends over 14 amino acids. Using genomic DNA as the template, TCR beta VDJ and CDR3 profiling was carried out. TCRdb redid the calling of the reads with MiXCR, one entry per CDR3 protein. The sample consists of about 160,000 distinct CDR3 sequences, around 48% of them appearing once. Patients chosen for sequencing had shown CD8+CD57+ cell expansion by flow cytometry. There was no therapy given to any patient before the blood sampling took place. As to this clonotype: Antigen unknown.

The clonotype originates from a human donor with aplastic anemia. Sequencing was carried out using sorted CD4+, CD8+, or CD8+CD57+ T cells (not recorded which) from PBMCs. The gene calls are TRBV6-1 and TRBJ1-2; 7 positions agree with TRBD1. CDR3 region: CASKNGTVRYGYTF. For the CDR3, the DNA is TGTGCCAGCAAAAATGGGACAGTACGCTATGGCTACACCTTC.